This T cell receptor beta chain originates from a study of blood T cell repertoires in COVID-19 (dated by TCRdb to between 2020 and 2021). Describing the broader study: Samples covering the acute and convalescent phases of COVID-19 were provided by collaborators in the United States, Italy and Spain. The samples were drawn from two sources: the first 160 participants of the ongoing ImmuneRACE study, and 1,000 to 1,500 subjects contributed by 6 global collaborators. A de-identified subject ID, COVID-19 status, age in years and sex were almost always included in the sample metadata. The repertoires were made available in a free public database intended to serve as a resource for research on the immune response to SARS-CoV-2. The prospective study material was composed of cDNA or gDNA derived from T cells, B-cell-depleted T cells, or PBMCs. Where available, HLA class I and class II types were taken from metadata supplied by the sample provider and were not determined by assay-based typing. The dataset comprised deeply sampled blood TCRbeta repertoires from subjects exposed to, actively infected with, or recovered from COVID-19. What the study reported, not specific to this receptor: The amount of clinical and demographic metadata varied by source and participant and was provided uncurated.

On this clone itself: The antigen it recognizes is unknown. No much larger clonotype is one base removed from it; base qualities were not supplied.

The immunoSEQ Assay, a bias-controlled multiplex PCR, was used to amplify TCRbeta CDR3 regions from genomic DNA. Under the source paper's analysis protocol: The number of nucleated cells in each sample was estimated by amplification of reference gene primers within the assay. To quantify the absolute abundance of each unique TCRbeta CDR3 rearrangement, sequence reads were collapsed and filtered. For each sample, productive Simpson clonality was calculated by taking the square root of Simpson's diversity index across productive rearrangements. Not all clones reach the TCRdb copy of this immuneACCESS table, which keeps in-frame sequences only. Checked studies attribute under half of the gap to unresolved V genes and leave the rest unexplained. V, J and clone size derive from that table, while D and trimming were established from the DNA sequence. Within this sample are roughly 130,000 clones, with 86% of them counted one time only. About 2.3% of the sample lies in the top ten.

The V end loses 8 bases and the J end loses 5 bases, and a stretch of 12 bases separates them. The CDR3 sequence holds 12 residues, the cysteine and phenylalanine included. Only CDR3 DNA remains: 36 bases, in frame from the first base. CDR1 and CDR2, per the germline V gene (reference sequence), are LNHDA and SQIVND. Enrolling through a virtual design, the prospective study's participants ranged in age from about 18 to 89 years and lived across some 23 United States geographic areas. In the prospective study, participants were assigned to cohorts based on the clinical history participants reported in a screening survey and a study questionnaire. ImmuneRACE Cohort 3 recovered participants were defined by two consecutive negative NP/OP PCR tests, healthcare professional clearance, or symptom resolution. Each participant in the prospective study had whole blood, serum and a nasopharyngeal or oropharyngeal swab collected by mobile phlebotomists. Prospective study participants could optionally give additional blood draws and questionnaires over an approximately two-month period. Before DNA extraction, prospective study blood samples were shipped either frozen or at room temperature.

The chain is made from TRBV19 and TRBJ1-1, with a weak D call of TRBD1 (6 bases match). This TCR derives from a woman aged 50 to 60 who had recovered from COVID-19. Input material: PBMCs or T cells enriched from blood (not recorded which). This receptor has the CDR3 CASGDMGTEAFF. The nucleotide sequence is given as TGTGCCAGTGGGGACATGGGGACTGAAGCTTTCTTT.